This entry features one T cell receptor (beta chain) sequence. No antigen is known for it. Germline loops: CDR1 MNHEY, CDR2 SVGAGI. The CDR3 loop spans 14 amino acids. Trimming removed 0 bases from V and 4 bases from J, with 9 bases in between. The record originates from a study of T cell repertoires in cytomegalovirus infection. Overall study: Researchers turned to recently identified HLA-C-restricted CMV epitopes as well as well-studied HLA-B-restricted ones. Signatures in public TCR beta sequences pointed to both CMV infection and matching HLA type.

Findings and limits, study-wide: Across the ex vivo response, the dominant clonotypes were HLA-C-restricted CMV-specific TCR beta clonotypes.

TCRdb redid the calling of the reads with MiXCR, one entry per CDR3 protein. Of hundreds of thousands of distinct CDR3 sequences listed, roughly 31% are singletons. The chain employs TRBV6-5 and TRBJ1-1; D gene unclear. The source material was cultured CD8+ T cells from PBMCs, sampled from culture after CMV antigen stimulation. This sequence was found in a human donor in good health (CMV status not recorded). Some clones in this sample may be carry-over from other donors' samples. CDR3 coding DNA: TGTGCCAGCAGTTACTCGGTAGGGTTCACTGAAGCTTTCTTT. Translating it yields CASSYSVGFTEAFF.